The rows below give T cell receptor beta chains drawn from one sample of a study of T cells in Graves' hyperthyroidism and ophthalmopathy. TCRdb fed the multiplex PCR reads into MiXCR, producing one record per CDR3 protein. The table has under 750,000 distinct CDR3 sequences, 18% seen once; the top ten hold about a sixth. Sequencing was done on a sample of blood. The receptors stem from a woman between 50 and 59 years old with Graves' hyperthyroidism that later progressed to Graves' ophthalmopathy. The CDR3 runs from the conserved cysteine through the conserved F or W. The D gene is left open where the match is weak. Clone size is not always given. Where it is, it says once, few, many or a class for expanded clones.

v_gene: TRBV20-1
abundance: few
j_gene: TRBJ2-4
len: 13
d_gene: NA
CDR3nt: TGCAGTGCTAGAGAAGGAGCCAAAAACATTCAGTACTTC
CDR3aa: CSAREGAKNIQYF

v_gene: TRBV3-1
abundance: NA
j_gene: TRBJ2-1
len: 17
d_gene: TRBD2
CDR3nt: TGTGCCAGCAGCCAAGAGGCTTGGGGACTAGGCGTCAATGAGCAGTTCTTC
CDR3aa: CASSQEAWGLGVNEQFF

v_gene: TRBV7-2
abundance: few
j_gene: TRBJ1-6
len: 15
d_gene: NA
CDR3nt: TGTGCCAGCAGCTTAATTTCACAGGGAACTTCACCCCTCCACTTT
CDR3aa: CASSLISQGTSPLHF

v_gene: TRBV20-1
abundance: NA
j_gene: TRBJ2-5
len: 14
d_gene: TRBD2
CDR3nt: TGCAGTGCTAGCCGAGCTAGCGGCCAAGAGACCCAGTACTTC
CDR3aa: CSASRASGQETQYF

v_gene: TRBV4-1
abundance: NA
j_gene: TRBJ1-4
len: 15
d_gene: NA
CDR3nt: TGCGCCAGCAGCCGGGTGGGAGTATCTAATGAAAAACTGTTTTTT
CDR3aa: CASSRVGVSNEKLFF

v_gene: TRBV11-2
abundance: NA
j_gene: TRBJ1-2
len: 13
d_gene: NA
CDR3nt: TGTGCCAGCAGCCTGGACAGCGAATATGGCTACACCTTC
CDR3aa: CASSLDSEYGYTF

v_gene: TRBV20-1
abundance: many
j_gene: TRBJ1-2
len: 14
d_gene: NA
CDR3nt: TGCAGTGCCGAAGGATGGACAGAGAACTATGGCTACACCTTC
CDR3aa: CSAEGWTENYGYTF

v_gene: TRBV13
abundance: many
j_gene: TRBJ1-1
len: 12
d_gene: NA
CDR3nt: TGTGCCAGCAGCTTAGTTCAGGGGAGAGCTTTCTTT
CDR3aa: CASSLVQGRAFF

v_gene: TRBV29-1
abundance: many
j_gene: TRBJ1-1
len: 13
d_gene: NA
CDR3nt: TGCGGAACACTAGGAGGGAAGAACACTGAAGCTTTCTTT
CDR3aa: CGTLGGKNTEAFF

v_gene: TRBV6-1
abundance: many
j_gene: TRBJ2-1
len: 17
d_gene: TRBD2
CDR3nt: TGTGCCAGCAGGACTAGCGGGGGGGAATTCAACTACAATGAGCAGTTCTTC
CDR3aa: CASRTSGGEFNYNEQFF

v_gene: TRBV19
abundance: NA
j_gene: TRBJ1-2
len: 14
d_gene: NA
CDR3nt: TGTGCCAGTAGTATCGACCCCGCAGGGGTCCTCTACACCTTC
CDR3aa: CASSIDPAGVLYTF

v_gene: TRBV6-1
abundance: NA
j_gene: TRBJ2-7
len: 14
d_gene: NA
CDR3nt: TGTGCCAGCAGTGAAGACAGCTTTCCCTACGAGCAGTACTTC
CDR3aa: CASSEDSFPYEQYF

v_gene: TRBV4-1
abundance: once
j_gene: TRBJ2-3
len: 15
d_gene: NA
CDR3nt: TGCGCCAGCAGCCAAGTGGGACGGGTGTCAGATACGCAGTATTTT
CDR3aa: CASSQVGRVSDTQYF

v_gene: TRBV15
abundance: few
j_gene: TRBJ1-2
len: 18
d_gene: NA
CDR3nt: TGTGCCACCAGCAGAGATAACAATCCAGGGGCGTTTAACTATGGCTACACCTTC
CDR3aa: CATSRDNNPGAFNYGYTF

v_gene: TRBV7-9
abundance: NA
j_gene: TRBJ1-1
len: 13
d_gene: NA
CDR3nt: TGTGCCGCGCTGGGGCAGCAGAACACTGAAGCTTTCTTT
CDR3aa: CAALGQQNTEAFF

v_gene: TRBV7-3
abundance: few
j_gene: TRBJ2-6
len: 14
d_gene: NA
CDR3nt: TGTGCCAGCAGCCTCAATTCTGGGGCCAACGTCCTGACTTTC
CDR3aa: CASSLNSGANVLTF

v_gene: TRBV29-1
abundance: NA
j_gene: TRBJ1-1
len: 15
d_gene: NA
CDR3nt: TGCAGCGTCGGATTGAGGGGGGGACCGAACACTGAAGCTTTCTTT
CDR3aa: CSVGLRGGPNTEAFF

v_gene: TRBV15
abundance: many
j_gene: TRBJ2-5
len: 15
d_gene: TRBD1
CDR3nt: TGTGCCACCAGCAGATCGGGGACAGGGGAGGAGACCCAGTACTTC
CDR3aa: CATSRSGTGEETQYF

v_gene: TRBV3-1
abundance: NA
j_gene: TRBJ2-7
len: 15
d_gene: TRBD1
CDR3nt: TGTGCCAGCAGCCAAGGGCCCGGGACAGGCTACGAGCAGTACTTC
CDR3aa: CASSQGPGTGYEQYF

v_gene: TRBV30
abundance: few
j_gene: TRBJ1-6
len: 12
d_gene: NA
CDR3nt: TGTGCCTGGAGTGTACCTAATTCACCCCTCCACTTT
CDR3aa: CAWSVPNSPLHF

v_gene: TRBV5-1
abundance: few
j_gene: TRBJ1-3
len: 18
d_gene: TRBD1
CDR3nt: TGCGCCAGCAGCTTGGAAGGGACAGGGGGCGTCTCTGGAAACACCATATATTTT
CDR3aa: CASSLEGTGGVSGNTIYF

v_gene: TRBV3-1
abundance: many
j_gene: TRBJ1-6
len: 17
d_gene: NA
CDR3nt: TGTGCCAGCAGCCAACCGCGCGGGGATGGAAGGAATTCACCCCTCCACTTT
CDR3aa: CASSQPRGDGRNSPLHF

v_gene: TRBV11-3
abundance: NA
j_gene: TRBJ2-5
len: 15
d_gene: TRBD2
CDR3nt: TGTGCCAGCAGCTCCCTAGCCACGGGGGGAGAGACCCAGTACTTC
CDR3aa: CASSSLATGGETQYF

v_gene: TRBV20-1
abundance: many
j_gene: TRBJ1-4
len: 15
d_gene: TRBD1
CDR3nt: TGCAGTGCTAGAGATCGGACAGGGGGGAATGAAAAACTGTTTTTT
CDR3aa: CSARDRTGGNEKLFF

v_gene: TRBV7-2
abundance: many
j_gene: TRBJ2-1
len: 16
d_gene: TRBD2
CDR3nt: TGTGCCAGCAGCGGGGGGGTTAGCGGCTCCTACAATGAGCAGTTCTTC
CDR3aa: CASSGGVSGSYNEQFF

v_gene: TRBV7-8
abundance: NA
j_gene: TRBJ1-3
len: 15
d_gene: NA
CDR3nt: TGTGCCAGCAGCTTATCAGGGTCAGGAGGAAACACCATATATTTT
CDR3aa: CASSLSGSGGNTIYF

v_gene: TRBV9
abundance: NA
j_gene: TRBJ1-1
len: 14
d_gene: NA
CDR3nt: TGTGCCAGCAGCGTAGTGGACTCGAACACTGAAGCTTTCTTT
CDR3aa: CASSVVDSNTEAFF

v_gene: TRBV10-3
abundance: few
j_gene: TRBJ2-1
len: 12
d_gene: TRBD1
CDR3nt: TGTGCCATCAGGGACAGGGGGGATGAGCAGTTCTTC
CDR3aa: CAIRDRGDEQFF

v_gene: TRBV6-1
abundance: NA
j_gene: TRBJ1-5
len: 15
d_gene: TRBD1
CDR3nt: TGTGCCAGCAGGCAACAGGGGGCGCGCAATCAGCCCCAGCATTTT
CDR3aa: CASRQQGARNQPQHF

v_gene: TRBV6-1
abundance: many
j_gene: TRBJ1-4
len: 15
d_gene: NA
CDR3nt: TGTGCCAGCAGTGACGGCGGGGAGGTGGTTGAAAAACTGTTTTTT
CDR3aa: CASSDGGEVVEKLFF

v_gene: TRBV27
abundance: NA
j_gene: TRBJ1-1
len: 11
d_gene: NA
CDR3nt: TGTGCCAGCAAGCGGGACACTGAAGCTTTCTTT
CDR3aa: CASKRDTEAFF

v_gene: TRBV3-1
abundance: few
j_gene: TRBJ2-3
len: 17
d_gene: TRBD2
CDR3nt: TGTGCCAGCAGCCAAGAGTACGGGACTATTCACACAGATACGCAGTATTTT
CDR3aa: CASSQEYGTIHTDTQYF